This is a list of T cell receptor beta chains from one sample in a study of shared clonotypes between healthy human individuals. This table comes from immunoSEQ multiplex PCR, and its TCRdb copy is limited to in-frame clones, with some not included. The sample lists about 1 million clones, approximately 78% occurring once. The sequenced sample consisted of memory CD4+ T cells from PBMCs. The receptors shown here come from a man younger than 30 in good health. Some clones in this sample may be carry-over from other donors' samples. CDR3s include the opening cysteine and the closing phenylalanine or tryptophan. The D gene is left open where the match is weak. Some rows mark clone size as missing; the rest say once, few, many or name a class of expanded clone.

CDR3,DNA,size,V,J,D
CASSPDSAGNTIYF,TGTGCCAGCTCACCCGACAGTGCTGGAAACACCATATATTTT,few,TRBV18,TRBJ1-3,NA
CASSRDREIVTGELFF,TGTGCCAGCAGTCGCGACAGGGAAATAGTCACCGGGGAGCTGTTTTTT,NA,TRBV14,TRBJ2-2,TRBD1
CASSQSGYTDTQYF,TGCGCCAGCAGCCAATCGGGTTATACAGATACGCAGTATTTT,NA,TRBV4-1,TRBJ2-3,NA
CASSPTRGNTDTQYF,TGCGCCAGCAGCCCAACTCGGGGGAACACAGATACGCAGTATTTT,NA,TRBV5-1,TRBJ2-3,NA
CASSLGGRPAGTYEQYF,TGTGCCAGCAGCTTAGGCGGGAGACCCGCCGGTACCTACGAGCAGTACTTC,NA,TRBV7-2,TRBJ2-7,TRBD2
CAWSKVTNLGETQYF,TGTGCCTGGAGTAAGGTGACAAACCTTGGGGAGACCCAGTACTTC,NA,TRBV30,TRBJ2-5,NA
CASSHHPTGGFWDRWETQYF,TGTGCCAGCAGTCACCACCCGACAGGGGGCTTTTGGGATCGGTGGGAGACCCAGTACTTC,NA,TRBV27,TRBJ2-5,TRBD1
CASSPGRGGPGELFF,TGTGCCAGCAGCCCAGGGCGGGGAGGCCCCGGGGAGCTGTTTTTT,NA,TRBV5-4,TRBJ2-2,NA
CASSFTGAFLGNTEAFF,TGTGCCAGCAGCTTCACAGGGGCTTTCCTCGGGAACACTGAAGCTTTCTTT,once,TRBV7-9,TRBJ1-1,TRBD1
CASSPTANTGELFF,TGTGCCAGCTCACCCACAGCGAACACCGGGGAGCTGTTTTTT,NA,TRBV18,TRBJ2-2,NA
CASSQGEETQYF,TGTGCCAGCAGCCAGGGAGAGGAGACCCAGTACTTC,NA,TRBV14,TRBJ2-5,NA
CASSFTGGDGYTF,TGTGCCAGCAGCTTTACAGGGGGAGATGGCTACACCTTC,NA,TRBV7-3,TRBJ1-2,TRBD1
CASSFSGRANTGELFF,TGTGCCAGCAGCTTTAGCGGGAGGGCGAACACCGGGGAGCTGTTTTTT,few,TRBV7-2,TRBJ2-2,TRBD2
CAWSGLAARNEQFF,TGTGCCTGGAGTGGACTAGCGGCACGGAATGAGCAGTTCTTC,NA,TRBV30,TRBJ2-1,TRBD2
CSVVAGQHTNTEAFF,TGCAGCGTTGTTGCCGGACAGCATACAAACACTGAAGCTTTCTTT,NA,TRBV29-1,TRBJ1-1,NA
CASSLAGGQGYEQYF,TGCGCCAGCAGCTTGGCCGGGGGTCAGGGCTACGAGCAGTACTTC,NA,TRBV5-1,TRBJ2-7,NA
CAWSGLAGETLMEQYF,TGTGCCTGGAGCGGGCTAGCGGGAGAGACACTTATGGAGCAGTACTTC,NA,TRBV30,TRBJ2-7,TRBD2
CASLHPRTGFTDTQYF,TGTGCCAGTCTCCACCCCCGGACAGGGTTCACAGATACGCAGTATTTT,NA,TRBV7-9,TRBJ2-3,TRBD1
CASSNRGRGEDGYTF,TGCGCCAGCAGCAACCGGGGACGCGGGGAGGATGGCTACACCTTC,NA,TRBV5-1,TRBJ1-2,NA
CASSSPRDGQETQYF,TGTGCCAGCAGTTCCCCCCGGGACGGACAAGAGACCCAGTACTTC,NA,TRBV6-6,TRBJ2-5,NA
CASSDVTGFPETQYF,TGCGCCAGCAGCGACGTAACAGGGTTCCCAGAGACCCAGTACTTC,NA,TRBV5-1,TRBJ2-5,NA
CASFLAGDTDTQYF,TGTGCCAGCTTCCTAGCGGGAGACACAGATACGCAGTATTTT,NA,TRBV18,TRBJ2-3,TRBD2
CASSLSDRAGYGYTF,TGTGCCAGCAGTTTATCCGACAGGGCGGGCTATGGCTACACCTTC,NA,TRBV28,TRBJ1-2,TRBD1
CASSLQNGGTEAFF,TGTGCCAGCAGCCTGCAAAACGGCGGCACTGAAGCTTTCTTT,NA,TRBV6-5,TRBJ1-1,NA
CASSIREPETQYF,TGTGCCAGCAGCATACGGGAGCCGGAGACCCAGTACTTC,once,TRBV5-8,TRBJ2-5,NA
CASSSVGLEQETQYF,TGTGCCAGCAGCTCTGTGGGCCTAGAACAAGAGACCCAGTACTTC,NA,TRBV7-9,TRBJ2-5,NA
CASSLGGQPYNEQFF,TGCGCCAGCAGCTTGGGAGGACAGCCTTACAATGAGCAGTTCTTC,NA,TRBV5-1,TRBJ2-1,NA
CASSPAPLSGNTIYF,TGTGCCAGCAGCCCGGCCCCCCTCTCTGGAAACACCATATATTTT,NA,TRBV5-6,TRBJ1-3,NA
CASSLDQYQTPYGYTF,TGTGCCAGCAGCTTAGATCAGTACCAGACCCCCTATGGCTACACCTTC,NA,TRBV11-2,TRBJ1-2,NA
CASSLAARGSGNTIYF,TGCGCCAGCAGCTTGGCCGCGAGGGGCTCTGGAAACACCATATATTTT,NA,TRBV5-1,TRBJ1-3,NA
CASSLLGELFF,TGCGCCAGCAGCTTACTAGGGGAGCTGTTTTTT,NA,TRBV5-1,TRBJ2-2,NA